A single T cell receptor beta chain is shown here with its context. Germline V CDR1 and CDR2: MGHRA, YSYEKL. V dropped 0 bases and J dropped 5 bases, with 12 bases sitting between them. There are 15 residues in the CDR3. Sequencing was performed with immunoSEQ multiplex PCR; in TCRdb, only in-frame clones are kept and a portion is missing. The profile shows about 140,000 clones, roughly four fifths of them singletons. The sample is drawn from a study of blood T cell repertoires in COVID-19. This chain links TRBV4-1 with TRBJ2-3; D perhaps matches TRBD2 (6 bases). This clonotype was obtained from a woman aged 80 or over in a cohort sampled during active or convalescent COVID-19. Sequencing was performed on peripheral blood. CDR3 sequence reads: CASSQEHGLRDTQYF. As DNA, the CDR3 is TGCGCCAGCAGCCAAGAGCATGGACTAAGAGATACGCAGTATTTT.